This T cell receptor (beta chain) comes out of a study of shared clonotypes between healthy human individuals. Study summary: Contributing individuals were two females and a few males aged 18 to 49.

Study-wide points: Naive subsets generally had larger estimated richness than memory subsets.

Each donor was a Caucasian adult residing in Nashville, Tennessee. In regard to this clone: What it recognizes is unknown.

Assay runs were performed at deep level. Sequencing used immunoSEQ multiplex PCR; TCRdb keeps in-frame clones, though not all of them. The top ten clones hold over 0.8% of a sample with 850,000 to 1,100,000 clones, 70% to 80% of them seen once. Sequencing was performed on memory CD4+ T cells from PBMCs. Subset reported: CD45RA-negative fraction. This TCR was recovered from a man between 18 and 35 years old in good health. Some clones in this sample may be carry-over from other donors' samples.

As DNA, the CDR3 is TGTGCCAGCAGCGTAGTCGCGATGGAGGGGGCTGGGATACAGGAGACCCAGTACTTC. This codes for CASSVVAMEGAGIQETQYF. The gene calls are TRBV9 and TRBJ2-5, with a tentative D call TRBD1 (7 bases). V was shortened by 0 bases and J by 5 bases, with 26 bases between the two germline ends. The CDR3 spans 19 residues. The germline gives CDR1 SGDLS, CDR2 YYNGEE.